A single sample is the source of the 15 T cell receptor beta chains below, sequenced in a study of shared clonotypes between healthy human individuals. Measured with immunoSEQ multiplex PCR; TCRdb has only the in-frame clones, and not every one. Here the sample spans 300,000 or so clones, 74% being singletons. Sequenced material: memory CD4+ T cells sorted from blood. Subset given: CD45RA-negative fraction. These receptors all come from a man aged 25 to 40 in good health.

This clone was found once. This chain links TRBV7-6 with TRBJ2-6, with a possible D match to TRBD1 (6 bases). The V end was cut by 5 bases, the J end by 2 bases, with 10 bases between. Germline CDR1 is SGHVS and CDR2 is FNYEAQ. This CDR3 is built from 15 residues. The CDR3 bases are TGTGCCAGCAGCATGGACAGCCCTGGGGCCAACGTCCTGACTTTC. This codes for CASSMDSPGANVLTF.

The chain is built from TRBV4-2 and TRBJ2-1; 7 bases are a match to TRBD2. Germline CDR1 LGHNA, CDR2 YNFKEQ. This CDR3 is 16 amino acids long. V gave up 3 bases and J gave up 1 base; unmatched junction bases: 6. In DNA, the CDR3 is TGTGCCAGCAGCCATTTACGGGAGGCGTCCTACAATGAGCAGTTCTTC. The encoded protein is CASSHLREASYNEQFF.

The V and J genes are TRBV5-4 and TRBJ2-3; 15 bases align to TRBD2. This CDR3 contains 17 residues. Germline CDR1 is SGHNT and CDR2 is YYREEE (reference sequence). The J segment lost 6 bases and the V segment lost 3 bases, leaving 8 bases of the junction unmatched. CDR3 in DNA: TGTGCCAGCAGCTCTAGGACTAGCGGGAGGGCCATGGATACGCAGTATTTT. This encodes CASSSRTSGRAMDTQYF. Complete variable domain (other parts from reference TRBV5-4 and TRBJ2-3): ETGVTQSPTHLIKTRGQQVTLRCSSQSGHNTVSWYQQALGQGPQFIFQYYREEENGRGNFPPRFSGLQFPNYSSELNVNALELDDSALYLCASSSRTSGRAMDTQYFGPGTRLTVL.

CDR3 region: CASSLKRIIQETQYF. CDR3 coding DNA: TGTGCCAGCAGCTTAAAGCGGATAATACAAGAGACCCAGTACTTC. The chain carries TRBV7-8 and TRBJ2-5; the D gene is possibly TRBD2 (5 bases). This CDR3 contains 15 residues. Trimming removed 2 bases from V and 2 bases from J, with 12 bases in between. Germline-derived CDR1 and CDR2 are SGHVS and FQNEAQ.

The J gene is TRBJ2-7, the V gene TRBV10-2, with D perhaps matching TRBD1 or TRBD2 (6 bases each). The CDR3 runs to 14 residues. The germline V and J ends were trimmed by 3 bases and 5 bases, with 14 bases remaining between them. Germline lookup yields CDR1 WSHSY and CDR2 SAAADI. CDR3 sequence reads: CASSDWGATDEQYF. In nucleotides, the CDR3 is TGCGCCAGCAGTGATTGGGGGGCCACCGACGAGCAGTACTTC.

The count of this clone is one. This chain connects TRBV6-1 to TRBJ1-5, with 9 bases that match TRBD1. Per the germline V gene, CDR1 is MNHNS and CDR2 is SASEGT. This CDR3 is built from 17 residues. V was pared by 0 bases and J by 5 bases, with 8 bases of the junction left unmatched. The DNA of the CDR3 is TGTGCCAGCAGTGAAGCAACGATGACAGGGGGGTATCAGCCCCAGCATTTT. It is translated as CASSEATMTGGYQPQHF.

Concerning this clone itself: One end of the junction fails to match germline, which may point to a read error. V gene TRBV5-1 combines with J gene TRBJ1-2, with unresolved D. CDR1 is SGHRS and CDR2 is YFSETQ in the germline V gene. The length of the CDR3 is 13 residues. CDR3 bases: TGCGCCAGCAGCATCGGGATGAACTCTGGCTACACCTTC. Its translation: CASSIGMNSGYTF.

The chain uses TRBV5-6 and TRBJ1-3; D unresolved. Germline CDR1 reads SGHDT; CDR2 reads YYEEEE. The CDR3 covers 13 residues. Trimming cost V 1 base and J 7 bases, with 9 bases left between them. CDR3 in amino acids: CASSLSNRNTIYF. DNA for the CDR3: TGTGCCAGCAGCTTGAGCAATCGGAACACCATATATTTT.

The chain combines TRBV5-3 with TRBJ2-2, with D maybe TRBD2 (5 bases). TRBV5-3 is an ORF for which the function is uncertain. The V end lost 4 bases, the J end lost 5 bases, and 12 bases lay between the germline ends. The CDR3 runs to 14 residues. The CDR3 sequence: CARSLALRTGELFF. The CDR3, as DNA: TGTGCCAGAAGCCTAGCTTTGAGGACCGGGGAGCTGTTTTTT.

The DNA of the CDR3 is TGTGCCAGCACAGGGGGGGCCCCGGGAGAGCAGTACTTC. It encodes CASTGGAPGEQYF. The rearrangement links TRBV28 to TRBJ2-7; the D call may be TRBD1 or TRBD2 (7 bases each). The CDR3 is 13 residues long. V was shortened by 7 bases and J by 7 bases, with 17 bases between the two germline ends. The germline V gene has CDR1 MDHEN and CDR2 SYDVKM.

This rearrangement joins TRBV11-2 to TRBJ2-1; the match to TRBD2 covers 12 bases. This CDR3 is built from 18 residues. Germline CDR1 and CDR2: SGHAT and FQNNGV. V shed 2 bases, J shed 4 bases, and the junction held 9 bases outside the gene matches. This chain's CDR3 is CASSLSHLAGGSYNEQFF. DNA for the CDR3: TGTGCCAGCAGCTTATCCCACCTAGCGGGAGGGTCATACAATGAGCAGTTCTTC.

This chain connects TRBV28 to TRBJ1-1, with D uncertain. The germline CDR1 and CDR2 sequences are MDHEN and SYDVKM. The CDR3 sequence is 14 residues long. V was trimmed by 2 bases and J by 1 base, leaving 8 bases between them. CDR3 DNA sequence: TGTGCCAGCAGTTTAATTACGGCGAACACTGAAGCTTTCTTT. Residues: CASSLITANTEAFF.

This chain uses TRBV7-9 with TRBJ1-3; D may be TRBD1 (5 bases). The CDR3 has 15 residues. The germline CDR1 and CDR2 sequences are SEHNR and FQNEAQ (reference sequence). V lost 5 bases to trimming and J lost 5 bases, with 16 bases between them. In DNA, the CDR3 is TGTGCCAGCAGCAACACAGGCAACCCCCGAAACACCATATATTTT. It translates to CASSNTGNPRNTIYF.

V is TRBV9 and J is TRBJ1-5; D is unresolved. CDR1 is SGDLS and CDR2 is YYNGEE in the germline V gene. V was trimmed by 0 bases and J by 5 bases, leaving 9 bases between them. This CDR3 contains 14 residues. Here the CDR3 DNA reads TGTGCCAGCAGCGTAGGAAACGCGGATCAGCCCCAGCATTTT. It codes for CASSVGNADQPQHF.

The rearrangement uses TRBV15 and TRBJ2-7; 8 bases are a match to TRBD2. Germline assignment: CDR1 LNHNV and CDR2 YYDKDF (reference sequence). With V trimmed by 2 bases and J by 5 bases, 8 bases remained unmatched. This CDR3 spans 15 amino acids. The CDR3 coding sequence is TGTGCCACCAGCAGACCCGGGACTAGTTATCACGAGCAGTACTTC. Translated: CATSRPGTSYHEQYF.